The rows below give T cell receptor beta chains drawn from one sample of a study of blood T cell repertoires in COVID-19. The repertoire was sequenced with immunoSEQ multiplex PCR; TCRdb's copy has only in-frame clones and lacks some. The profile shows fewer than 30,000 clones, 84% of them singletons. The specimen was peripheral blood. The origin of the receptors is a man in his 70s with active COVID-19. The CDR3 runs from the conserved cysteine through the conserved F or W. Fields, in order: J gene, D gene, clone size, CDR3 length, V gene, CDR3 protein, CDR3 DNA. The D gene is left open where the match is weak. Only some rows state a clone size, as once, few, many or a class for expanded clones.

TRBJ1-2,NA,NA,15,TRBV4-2,CASSQDIRVGYGYTF,TGTGCCAGCAGCCAAGATATCAGGGTGGGATATGGCTACACCTTC
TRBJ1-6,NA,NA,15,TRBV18,CASSPLGGHNSPLHF,TGTGCCAGCTCACCCCTGGGAGGGCATAATTCACCCCTCCACTTT
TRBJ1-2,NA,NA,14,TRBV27,CASSPLGQILGYTF,TGTGCCAGCAGTCCCCTCGGACAGATTTTGGGCTACACCTTC
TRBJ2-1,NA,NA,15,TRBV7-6,CASSLAGRGNNEQFF,TGTGCCAGCAGCTTAGCGGGCAGGGGCAACAATGAGCAGTTCTTC
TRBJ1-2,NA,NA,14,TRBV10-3,CAISEGESRYGYTF,TGTGCCATCAGTGAGGGTGAAAGCCGGTATGGCTACACCTTC
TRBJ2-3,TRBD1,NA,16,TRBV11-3,CASSSSGTGYTDTQYF,TGTGCCAGCAGCTCATCCGGGACAGGGTACACAGATACGCAGTATTTT
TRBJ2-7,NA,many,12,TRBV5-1,CASGDTSYEQYF,TGCGCCAGCGGGGACACCTCCTACGAGCAGTACTTC
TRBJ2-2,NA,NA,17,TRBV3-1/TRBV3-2,CASSPPRTRGTTGELFF,TGTGCCAGCAGCCCCCCGCGGACTCGCGGGACGACCGGGGAGCTGTTTTTT
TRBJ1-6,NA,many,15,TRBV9,CASSVKGGDNSPLHF,TGTGCCAGCAGCGTCAAGGGAGGAGATAATTCACCCCTCCACTTT
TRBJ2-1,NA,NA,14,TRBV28,CASGAGVLYNEQFF,TGTGCCAGCGGAGCCGGGGTCTTATACAATGAGCAGTTCTTC
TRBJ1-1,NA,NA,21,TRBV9,CASSVAPVKTGPRSMNTEAFF,TGTGCCAGCAGCGTAGCCCCTGTTAAGACAGGCCCCCGATCCATGAACACTGAAGCTTTCTTT
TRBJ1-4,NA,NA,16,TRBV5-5,CASSLSSGRPNEKLFF,TGTGCCAGCAGCTTATCATCTGGGAGGCCTAATGAAAAACTGTTTTTT
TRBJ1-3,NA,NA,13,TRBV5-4,CASSLQAGNTIYF,TGTGCCAGCAGCTTGCAGGCCGGAAACACCATATATTTT
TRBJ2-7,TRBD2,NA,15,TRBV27,CASSLSGGGAYEQYF,TGTGCCAGCAGTTTATCGGGCGGGGGGGCCTACGAGCAGTACTTC